This TCR beta chain was observed in a study of cytomegalovirus exposure and HLA in healthy donors. A note on this clone: Antigen unknown.

Researchers ran the PCR with 60 Vbeta and 13 Jbeta primers. Only in-frame clones appear in the TCRdb table, and some are missing; sequencing was by immunoSEQ multiplex PCR. The sample has about 180,000 clones, 60% to 80% seen once; the top ten hold under 2.5%. Overall study findings and caveats: In a later analysis, an Asian-associated ancestry cluster reportedly showed fewer N-insertions than the approximately 700-donor mean. Donors were assumed by presence/absence analyses to have roughly uniform sequencing depth. In an earlier analysis, productive rearrangement rates for most beta V segments clustered near 87% or 30%.

The CDR3 is made up of 14 amino acids. Trimming shortened V by 4 bases and J by 10 bases, and 18 bases separated the two germline ends. Germline CDR1 is SGHRS and CDR2 is YFSETQ. This receptor was taken from a man aged 55 to 70 in good health and CMV-seronegative. The V gene is TRBV5-1, the J gene TRBJ2-1; D is possibly TRBD2 (5 bases). The sequenced sample was PBMCs. This chain's CDR3 is CASSQDSPKSEQFF. The CDR3 DNA follows: TGCGCCAGCAGCCAGGACTCCCCGAAATCGGAGCAGTTCTTC.